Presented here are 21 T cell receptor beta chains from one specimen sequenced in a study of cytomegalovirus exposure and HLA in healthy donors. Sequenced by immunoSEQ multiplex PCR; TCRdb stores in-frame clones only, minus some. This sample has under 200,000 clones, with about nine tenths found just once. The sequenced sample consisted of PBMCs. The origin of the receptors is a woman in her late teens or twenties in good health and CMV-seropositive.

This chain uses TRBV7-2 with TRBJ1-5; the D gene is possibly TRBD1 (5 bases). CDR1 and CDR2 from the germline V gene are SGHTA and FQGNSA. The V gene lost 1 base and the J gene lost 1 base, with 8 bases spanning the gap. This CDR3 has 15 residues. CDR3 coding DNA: TGTGCCAGCAGCTTAGTAGACAGAAGCAATCAGCCCCAGCATTTT. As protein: CASSLVDRSNQPQHF.

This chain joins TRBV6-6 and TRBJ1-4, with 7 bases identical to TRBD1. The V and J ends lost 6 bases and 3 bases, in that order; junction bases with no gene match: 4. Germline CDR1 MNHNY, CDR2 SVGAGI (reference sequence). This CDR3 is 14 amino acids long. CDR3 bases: TGTGCCAGCAGGATGGGACAGTCTAATGAAAAACTGTTTTTT. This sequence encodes CASRMGQSNEKLFF.

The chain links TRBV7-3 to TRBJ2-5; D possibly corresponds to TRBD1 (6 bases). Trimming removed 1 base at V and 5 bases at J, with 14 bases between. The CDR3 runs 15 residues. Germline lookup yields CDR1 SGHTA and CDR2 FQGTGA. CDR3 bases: TGTGCCAGCAGCTTAATGAAGGGTCAGGGGGAGACCCAGTACTTC. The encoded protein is CASSLMKGQGETQYF.

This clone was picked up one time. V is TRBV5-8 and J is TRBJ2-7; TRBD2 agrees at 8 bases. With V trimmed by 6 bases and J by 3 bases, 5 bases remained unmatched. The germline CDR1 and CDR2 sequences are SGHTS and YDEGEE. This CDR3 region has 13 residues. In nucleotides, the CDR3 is TGTGCCAGCACACGGCGGGGGGACTACGAGCAGTACTTC. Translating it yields CASTRRGDYEQYF.

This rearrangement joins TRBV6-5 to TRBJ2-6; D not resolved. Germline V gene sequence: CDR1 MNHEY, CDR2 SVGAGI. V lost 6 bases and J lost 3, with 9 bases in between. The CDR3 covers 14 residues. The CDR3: CASSRSRGANVLTF. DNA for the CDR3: TGTGCCAGCAGCCGTTCCCGTGGGGCCAACGTCCTGACTTTC.

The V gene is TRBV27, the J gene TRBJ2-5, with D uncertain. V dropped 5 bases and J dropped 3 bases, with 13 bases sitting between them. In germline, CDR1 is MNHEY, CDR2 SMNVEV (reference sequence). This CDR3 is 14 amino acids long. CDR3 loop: CASSALSAEETQYF. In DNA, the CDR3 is TGTGCCAGCAGTGCCCTAAGCGCAGAAGAGACCCAGTACTTC.

This chain's CDR3 is CSARDTEAFF. In nucleotides, the CDR3 is TGCAGTGCTCGGGACACTGAAGCTTTCTTT. V gene TRBV20-1 combines with J gene TRBJ1-1; D is uncertain. Germline values: CDR1 DFQATT, CDR2 SNEGSKA (reference sequence). The ends were cut back, 5 bases at V and 3 bases at J, with 4 bases in the middle. The CDR3 loop spans 10 amino acids.

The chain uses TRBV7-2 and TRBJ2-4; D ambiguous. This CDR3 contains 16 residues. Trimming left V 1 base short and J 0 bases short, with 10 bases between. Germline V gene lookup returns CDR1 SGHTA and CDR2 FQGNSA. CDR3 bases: TGTGCCAGCAGCTTAGTGCCCCCCGGAGCCAAAAACATTCAGTACTTC. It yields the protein CASSLVPPGAKNIQYF.

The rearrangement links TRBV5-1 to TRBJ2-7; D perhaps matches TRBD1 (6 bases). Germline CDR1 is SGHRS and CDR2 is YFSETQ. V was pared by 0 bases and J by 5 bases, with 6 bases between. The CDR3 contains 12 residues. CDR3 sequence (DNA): TGCGCCAGCAGCTTGGGGACAGACGAGCAGTACTTC. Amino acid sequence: CASSLGTDEQYF. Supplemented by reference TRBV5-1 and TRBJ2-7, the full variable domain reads KAGVTQTPRYLIKTRGQQVTLSCSPISGHRSVSWYQQTPGQGLQFLFEYFSETQRNKGNFPGRFSGRQFSNSRSEMNVSTLELGDSALYLCASSLGTDEQYFGPGTRLTVT.

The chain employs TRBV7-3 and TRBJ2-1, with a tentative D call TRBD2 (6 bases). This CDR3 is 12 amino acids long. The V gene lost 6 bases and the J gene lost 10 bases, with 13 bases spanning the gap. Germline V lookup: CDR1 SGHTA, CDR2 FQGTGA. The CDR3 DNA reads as TGTGCCAGCAGTACGCCTGGGGGGGAGCAGTTCTTC. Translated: CASSTPGGEQFF.

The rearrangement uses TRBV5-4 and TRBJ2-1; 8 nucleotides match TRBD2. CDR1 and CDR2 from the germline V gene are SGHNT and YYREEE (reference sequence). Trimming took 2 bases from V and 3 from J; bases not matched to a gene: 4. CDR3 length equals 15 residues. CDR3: CASSFSAGGYNEQFF. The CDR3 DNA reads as TGTGCCAGCAGCTTTTCTGCGGGAGGCTACAATGAGCAGTTCTTC.

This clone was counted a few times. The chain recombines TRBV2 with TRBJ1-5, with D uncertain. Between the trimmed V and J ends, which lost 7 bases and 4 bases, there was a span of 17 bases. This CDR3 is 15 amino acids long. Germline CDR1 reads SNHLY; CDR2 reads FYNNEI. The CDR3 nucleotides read TGTGCCAGCAAGGTGCCGACGGGCGGGAATCAGCCCCAGCATTTT. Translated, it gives CASKVPTGGNQPQHF.

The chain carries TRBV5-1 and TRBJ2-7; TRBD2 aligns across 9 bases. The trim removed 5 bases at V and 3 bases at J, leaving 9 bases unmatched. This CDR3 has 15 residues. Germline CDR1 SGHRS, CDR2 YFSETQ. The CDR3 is CASRWISGGSYEQYF. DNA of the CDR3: TGCGCCAGCAGATGGATTAGCGGGGGAAGCTACGAGCAGTACTTC.

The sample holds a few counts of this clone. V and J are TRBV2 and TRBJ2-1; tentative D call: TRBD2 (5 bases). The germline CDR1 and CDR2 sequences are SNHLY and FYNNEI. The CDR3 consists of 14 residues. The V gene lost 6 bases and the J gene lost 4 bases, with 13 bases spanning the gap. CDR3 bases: TGTGCCAGCAGACCACCCGGGGTTTACAATGAGCAGTTCTTC. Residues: CASRPPGVYNEQFF.

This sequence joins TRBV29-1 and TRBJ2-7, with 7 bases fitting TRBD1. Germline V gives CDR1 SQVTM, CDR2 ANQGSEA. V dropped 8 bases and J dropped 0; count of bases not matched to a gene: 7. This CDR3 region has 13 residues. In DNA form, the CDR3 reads TGCAGCACCGCCCGGGACAGCTCCTACGAGCAGTACTTC. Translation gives CSTARDSSYEQYF.

The CDR3 DNA follows: TGTGCCAGCAGTGCGGCTAGCGAAGAGCAGTTCTTC. It is translated as CASSAASEEQFF. The rearrangement joins TRBV2 to TRBJ2-1; D possibly corresponds to TRBD2 (6 bases). The V end was cut by 4 bases, the J end by 10 bases, with 11 bases between. The germline CDR1 and CDR2 sequences are SNHLY and FYNNEI. This CDR3 has 12 amino acids.

The CDR3 reads CASSSNRGSPLHF. CDR3 nucleotides: TGTGCCAGCAGTTCGAACAGGGGATCACCCCTCCACTTT. The chain links TRBV6-5 to TRBJ1-6; the match to TRBD1 covers 7 bases. V dropped 4 bases and J dropped 10; count of bases not matched to a gene: 4. From germline, CDR1 is MNHEY and CDR2 SVGAGI. The CDR3 is made up of 13 amino acids.

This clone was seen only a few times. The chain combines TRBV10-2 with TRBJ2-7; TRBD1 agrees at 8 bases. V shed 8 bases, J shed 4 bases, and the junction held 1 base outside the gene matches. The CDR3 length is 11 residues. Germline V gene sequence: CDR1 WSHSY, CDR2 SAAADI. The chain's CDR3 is CASRQGYEQYF. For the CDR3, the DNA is TGCGCCAGCCGACAGGGGTACGAGCAGTACTTC.

The CDR3 bases are TGCGCCAGCAGCGTCGGGACAGTCCAAGAGACCCAGTACTTC. It translates to CASSVGTVQETQYF. The chain carries TRBV5-1 and TRBJ2-5; 7 bases map to TRBD1. The germline V gene has CDR1 SGHRS and CDR2 YFSETQ. After removal of 4 bases from V and 1 base from J, the junction contained 4 bases not matched to a gene. The CDR3 has 14 amino acids.

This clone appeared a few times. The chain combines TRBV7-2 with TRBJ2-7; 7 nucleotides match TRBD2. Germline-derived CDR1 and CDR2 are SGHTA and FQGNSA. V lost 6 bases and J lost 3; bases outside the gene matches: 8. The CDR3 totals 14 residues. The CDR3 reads CASSEGAGYYEQYF. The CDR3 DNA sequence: TGTGCCAGCAGTGAGGGAGCGGGATACTACGAGCAGTACTTC.

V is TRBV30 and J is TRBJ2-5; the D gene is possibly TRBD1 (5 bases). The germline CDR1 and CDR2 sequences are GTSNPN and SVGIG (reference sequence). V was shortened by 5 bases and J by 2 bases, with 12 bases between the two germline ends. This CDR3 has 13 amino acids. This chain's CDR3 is CAWSVGAQETQYF. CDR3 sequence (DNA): TGTGCCTGGTCGGTTGGGGCGCAAGAGACCCAGTACTTC.